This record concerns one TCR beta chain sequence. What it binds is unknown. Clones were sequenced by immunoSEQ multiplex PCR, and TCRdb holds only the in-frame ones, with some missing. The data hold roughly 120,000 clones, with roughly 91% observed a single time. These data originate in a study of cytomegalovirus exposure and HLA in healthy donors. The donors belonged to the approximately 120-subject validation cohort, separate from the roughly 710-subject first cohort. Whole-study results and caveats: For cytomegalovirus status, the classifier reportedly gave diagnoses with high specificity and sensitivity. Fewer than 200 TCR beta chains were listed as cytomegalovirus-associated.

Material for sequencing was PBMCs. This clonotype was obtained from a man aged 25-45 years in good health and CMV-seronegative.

This CDR3 reads CASSPQGPSSYNEQFF. In DNA, the CDR3 is TGTGCCAGCAGTCCCCAGGGCCCGAGCTCCTACAATGAGCAGTTCTTC. This chain links TRBV27 with TRBJ2-1; possible D gene TRBD1, 5 bases. Trimming cost V 5 bases and J 0 bases, with 14 bases left between them. Germline-derived CDR1 and CDR2 are MNHEY and SMNVEV (reference sequence). The CDR3 runs to 16 residues.